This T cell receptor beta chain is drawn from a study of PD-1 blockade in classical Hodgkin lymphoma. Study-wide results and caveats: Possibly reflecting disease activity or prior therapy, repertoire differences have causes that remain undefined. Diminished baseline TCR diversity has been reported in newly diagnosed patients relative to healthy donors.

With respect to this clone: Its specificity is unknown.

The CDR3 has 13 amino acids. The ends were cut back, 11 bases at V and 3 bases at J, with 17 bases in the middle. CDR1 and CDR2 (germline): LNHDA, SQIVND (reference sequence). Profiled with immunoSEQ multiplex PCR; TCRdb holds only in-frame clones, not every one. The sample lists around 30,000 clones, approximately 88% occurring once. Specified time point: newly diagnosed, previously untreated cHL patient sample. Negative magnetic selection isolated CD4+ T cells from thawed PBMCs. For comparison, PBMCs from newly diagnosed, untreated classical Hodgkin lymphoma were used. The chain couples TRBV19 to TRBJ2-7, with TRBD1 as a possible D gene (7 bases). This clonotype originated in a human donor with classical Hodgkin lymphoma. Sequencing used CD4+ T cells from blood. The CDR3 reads CALYGGQYYEQYF. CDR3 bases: TGTGCCCTATACGGGGGACAGTACTACGAGCAGTACTTC.